This record covers a single T cell receptor (beta chain). What it recognizes is unknown. Every single patient, without exception, relapsed after autologous stem cell transplantation, and brentuximab vedotin exposure varied. This entry belongs to a study of PD-1 blockade in classical Hodgkin lymphoma. Study summary: Nivolumab was given intravenously to patients at 3 mg/kg every 2 weeks. Study results and limitations: Complete responders started with a diversity level that resembled newly diagnosed patients at baseline.

Produced via immunoSEQ multiplex PCR; TCRdb's table is partial and in-frame only. The sample includes roughly 16,000 clones, approximately 80% seen only once; the top ten take over 30%. Sequenced here: peripheral blood mononuclear cells (PBMCs), sampled before the second cycle of nivolumab. The sequence derives from a human donor with classical Hodgkin lymphoma.

CDR3 nucleotides: TGTGCCACCAGCAGAGAGTTGAGCGGGAGTTCGTACAATGAGCAGTTCTTC. It is translated as CATSRELSGSSYNEQFF. The genes are TRBV15 and TRBJ2-1; TRBD2 matches at 8 bases. V lost 0 bases and J lost 4; bases outside the gene matches: 8. CDR1 is LNHNV and CDR2 is YYDKDF in the germline V gene (reference sequence). The CDR3 length is 17 residues.